The clone carrying this T cell receptor (beta chain) occurred a few times. The target antigen is unknown. The CDR3 consists of 16 residues. Looked up from germline, CDR1 is MNHEY and CDR2 is SVGAGI. Trimming left V 1 base short and J 0 bases short, with 12 bases between. This sample is drawn from a study of post-analysis software for immune sequencing data. Study as a whole: Both relapsing-remitting and secondary progressive multiple sclerosis featured among the disease courses, as did progressive-relapsing multiple sclerosis. Findings and caveats of the study: When patients were compared with controls, 4 or 5 TRBV segments were more frequent, TRBV5-6, TRBV5-1 and TRBV20-1 among them. Versus controls, multiple sclerosis patients showed significantly lower diversity (normalized Chao1). Under the F measure, samples that were prepared in one batch clustered strongly together.

Included in the TCR beta cDNA libraries were unique molecular identifiers. The authors obtained some 500,000 cDNA molecules from about 0.94 to 9.7 million T cells. TCRdb re-analysed the PCR reads in MiXCR, keeping a single row per CDR3 protein. The sample includes hundreds of thousands of distinct CDR3 sequences, about 40% of them seen just once. The sequence was obtained from a girl aged 10-17 years with multiple sclerosis. The rearrangement uses TRBV6-5 and TRBJ1-2; D might be TRBD1 (5 bases). Sample: blood. The CDR3 coding sequence is TGTGCCAGCAGTTACTTTTCGGACACAGCTAACTATGGCTACACCTTC. Amino acids: CASSYFSDTANYGYTF.